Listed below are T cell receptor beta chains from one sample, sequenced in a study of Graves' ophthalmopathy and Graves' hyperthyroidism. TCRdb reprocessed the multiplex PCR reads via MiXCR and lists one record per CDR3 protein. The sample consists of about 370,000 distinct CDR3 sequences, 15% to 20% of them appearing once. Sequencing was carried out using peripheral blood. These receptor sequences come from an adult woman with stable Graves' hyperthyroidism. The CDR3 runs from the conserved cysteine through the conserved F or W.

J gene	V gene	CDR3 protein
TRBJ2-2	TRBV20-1	CSATVGSSGIAGELFF
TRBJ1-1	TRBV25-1	CASSEPHMNTEAFF
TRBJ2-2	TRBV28	CASSPGQGIWVTGELFF
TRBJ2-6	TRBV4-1	CASSQVLGGANVLTF
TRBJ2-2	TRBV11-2	CASSLFGRGDTGELFF
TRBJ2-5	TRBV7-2	CASSPQPGQETQYF
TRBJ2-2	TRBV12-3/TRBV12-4	CASTNSPVGGELFF
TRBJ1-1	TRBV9	CASSGDRASEAFF
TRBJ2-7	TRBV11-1	CASSPLQGQAASYEQYF
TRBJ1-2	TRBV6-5	CASSYGGTGFGNGYTF
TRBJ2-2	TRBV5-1	CASSPTGGPNTGELFF
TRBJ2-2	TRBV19	CASSSGLAPRTGELFF
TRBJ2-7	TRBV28	CASSSGTTPYEQYF
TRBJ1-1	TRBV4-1	CASSQVAGNTEAFF
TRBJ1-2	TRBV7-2	CASSLLKGALSGYTF
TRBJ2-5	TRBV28	CASSFFQGGVVATQYF
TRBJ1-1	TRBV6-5	CASSNRGLGTEAFF
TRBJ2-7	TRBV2	CAGVTGTSGRSYEQYF
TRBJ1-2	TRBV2	CASTTQGANYGYTF
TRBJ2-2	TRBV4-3	CASRSGLAVNTGELFF
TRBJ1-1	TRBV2	CASSTGQGTEAFF
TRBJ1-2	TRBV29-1	CSVPGQGNYGYTF
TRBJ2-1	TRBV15	CATSRGLAGPYNEQFF
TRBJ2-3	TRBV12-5	CASGYGQLRDTQYF
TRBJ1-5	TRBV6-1	CASGGRNNQPQHF